Presented here are 20 T cell receptor beta chains from one specimen sequenced in a study of shared clonotypes between healthy human individuals. TCRdb's copy holds only in-frame clones and misses some; the assay was immunoSEQ multiplex PCR. This sample has a few million clones, with 90% to 97% found just once. Sequenced sample: naive CD4+ T cells sorted from blood. Described subset: CD45RA+ positively selected. The source of these receptors is a man younger than 30 in good health.

This chain connects TRBV18 to TRBJ1-3; D is unclear. V was shortened by 5 bases and J by 0 bases, with 14 bases between the two germline ends. There are 16 residues in the CDR3. The germline V gene encodes CDR1 KGHSH and CDR2 LQKENI. The CDR3 DNA reads TGTGCCAGCTCATCAGGCGTTCTCTCCTCTGGAAACACCATATATTTT. As protein: CASSSGVLSSGNTIYF.

This rearrangement joins TRBV7-2 to TRBJ2-2; TRBD1 might be the D (6 bases). This CDR3 spans 16 amino acids. Germline CDR1 and CDR2: SGHTA and FQGNSA. The V and J ends lost 2 bases and 7 bases respectively, with 17 bases between them. The CDR3 coding sequence is TGTGCCAGCAGCTTATCTCTAGCTGGGGGCATCGGGGAGCTGTTTTTT. It specifies CASSLSLAGGIGELFF.

V and J are TRBV27 and TRBJ2-7; D is perhaps TRBD1 or TRBD2 (5 bases each). V was cut by 1 base and J by 5 bases, with 15 bases left in between. Per germline, CDR1 MNHEY and CDR2 SMNVEV (reference sequence). The length of the CDR3 is 15 residues. CDR3 in amino acids: CASSLYWGSSDEQYF. In nucleotides, the CDR3 is TGTGCCAGCAGTTTATACTGGGGGAGTAGCGACGAGCAGTACTTC.

This clone was observed once. The chain is built from TRBV5-5 and TRBJ2-3; TRBD2 agrees at 13 bases. The V segment lost 4 bases and the J segment 4 bases; nucleotides outside the gene matches: 15. The CDR3 runs 19 residues. The germline V gene has CDR1 SGHKS and CDR2 YYEKEE (reference sequence). The CDR3 region has the DNA TGTGCCAGCAGCACCCGGCCGTGGACTAGCGGGAGTGAGGCAGATACGCAGTATTTT. It yields the protein CASSTRPWTSGSEADTQYF.

The chain couples TRBV10-1 to TRBJ1-1; D is uncertain. This CDR3 comprises 13 residues. Germline V gene data show CDR1 as WNHNN and CDR2 as SYGVQD (reference sequence). V lost 3 bases to trimming and J lost 5 bases, with 10 bases between them. In DNA form, the CDR3 reads TGCGCCAGCAGTGAACTGGGATCGACTGAAGCTTTCTTT. Its translation: CASSELGSTEAFF.

The chain employs TRBV6-5 and TRBJ2-1, with TRBD1 matching over 8 bases. J lost 7 bases, V lost 6 bases, and 5 bases had no gene match. Germline V gene sequence: CDR1 MNHEY, CDR2 SVGAGI. The CDR3 runs 13 residues. CDR3 sequence: CASSGQGLNEQFF. CDR3 DNA sequence: TGTGCCAGCAGCGGACAGGGATTGAATGAGCAGTTCTTC.

The V and J genes are TRBV5-4 and TRBJ1-2; TRBD1 agrees at 7 bases. V shed 4 bases and J 3 bases; nucleotides not matched to a gene: 12. The CDR3 has 16 residues. Germline V lookup: CDR1 SGHNT, CDR2 YYREEE (reference sequence). CDR3 residues: CASSPRQGSDYYGYTF. DNA of the CDR3: TGTGCCAGCAGCCCTCGACAGGGATCTGACTACTATGGCTACACCTTC.

This chain uses TRBV5-1 with TRBJ2-1, with TRBD2 identical over 11 bases. Germline CDR1 and CDR2: SGHRS and YFSETQ. V was pared by 0 bases and J by 1 base, with 3 bases of the junction left unmatched. There are 17 residues in the CDR3. The CDR3 DNA reads as TGCGCCAGCAGCTTGGGGTCTAGCGGGGGGTCCTACAATGAGCAGTTCTTC. Its translation: CASSLGSSGGSYNEQFF.

The chain links TRBV5-4 to TRBJ2-1, with TRBD1 matching over 8 bases. Trimming cost V 4 bases and J 5 bases; bases outside gene matches: 8. Germline CDR1 SGHNT, CDR2 YYREEE (reference sequence). The CDR3 length is 15 residues. CDR3 sequence: CASSGPGTGDNEQFF. CDR3 in DNA: TGTGCCAGCAGCGGGCCCGGGACAGGAGACAATGAGCAGTTCTTC.

This chain connects TRBV11-2 to TRBJ2-3, with 13 nucleotides matching TRBD2. CDR1 is SGHAT, CDR2 FQNNGV, per germline. Trimming at V came to 5 bases and at J to 5 bases, leaving 4 bases not matched to a gene. The CDR3 contains 15 residues. CDR3 loop: CASSVTSGGGDTQYF. The CDR3 nucleotides are TGTGCCAGCAGCGTAACTAGCGGGGGGGGAGATACGCAGTATTTT.

This chain links TRBV19 with TRBJ1-1; 8 positions match TRBD1. V shed 5 bases and J 1 base; nucleotides not matched to a gene: 3. CDR1 and CDR2 from the germline V gene are LNHDA and SQIVND (reference sequence). This CDR3 has 14 amino acids. CDR3 nucleotides: TGTGCCAGTAGTCCAGGGGGCAGGAACACTGAAGCTTTCTTT. Translated: CASSPGGRNTEAFF.

The V and J genes are TRBV15 and TRBJ2-3; 7 nucleotides agree with TRBD2. V lost 3 bases to trimming and J lost 2 bases; unmatched junction nucleotides: 5. In germline, CDR1 is LNHNV, CDR2 YYDKDF (reference sequence). The CDR3 contains 15 residues. The CDR3 protein is CATSRKGLDTDTQYF. CDR3 nucleotide sequence: TGTGCCACCAGCAGGAAAGGACTAGACACAGATACGCAGTATTTT.

J is TRBJ1-2 and V is TRBV18; D remains ambiguous. The V end was cut by 2 bases, the J end by 8 bases, with 12 bases between. The germline CDR1 and CDR2 sequences are KGHSH and LQKENI. The length of the CDR3 is 13 residues. The CDR3 coding sequence is TGTGCCAGCTCACCAGACACTACGGGCGGCTACACCTTC. It translates to CASSPDTTGGYTF.

This chain joins TRBV9 and TRBJ2-4; 13 bases align to TRBD2. The V segment lost 3 bases and the J segment 5 bases; nucleotides outside the gene matches: 5. CDR1 and CDR2 from the germline V gene are SGDLS and YYNGEE. The CDR3 totals 16 residues. The CDR3 DNA follows: TGTGCCAGCAGCGGGAGGACTAGCGGGAGTGAAAACATTCAGTACTTC. Its protein product is CASSGRTSGSENIQYF. Combining the CDR3 with reference TRBV9 and TRBJ2-4 gives the whole variable domain DSGVTQTPKHLITATGQRVTLRCSPRSGDLSVYWYQQSLDQGLQFLIQYYNGEERAKGNILERFSAQQFPDLHSELNLSSLELGDSALYFCASSGRTSGSENIQYFGAGTRLSVL.

The genes are TRBV6-5 and TRBJ2-3; D gene ambiguous. Deletions cut 2 bases from V and 4 bases from J, with 10 bases between. The CDR3 is made up of 14 amino acids. Germline loops: CDR1 MNHEY, CDR2 SVGAGI. The CDR3 sequence is CASSYGEASDTQYF. CDR3 bases: TGTGCCAGCAGTTACGGAGAGGCATCAGATACGCAGTATTTT.

The CDR3 loop reads CASSQEGVQETQYF. The CDR3 DNA reads TGCGCCAGCAGCCAGGAGGGGGTACAAGAGACCCAGTACTTC. The chain employs TRBV4-1 and TRBJ2-5; the D call may be TRBD1 or TRBD2 (6 bases each). CDR1 and CDR2 (germline): MGHRA, YSYEKL. The CDR3 spans 14 residues. Trimming removed 3 bases at V and 2 bases at J, with 10 bases between.

The chain uses TRBV30 and TRBJ1-1; D gene ambiguous. Germline lookup yields CDR1 GTSNPN and CDR2 SVGIG (reference sequence). The CDR3 is 13 amino acids. The V end was cut by 8 bases, the J end by 1 base, with 14 bases between. CDR3 nucleotide sequence: TGTGCCCGCACGCTGGTTTCGAACACTGAAGCTTTCTTT. Its translation: CARTLVSNTEAFF.

This rearrangement joins TRBV5-1 to TRBJ2-2, with unresolved D. This CDR3 comprises 15 residues. The germline V gene encodes CDR1 SGHRS and CDR2 YFSETQ. Trimming removed 4 bases from V and 6 bases from J, with 16 bases in between. As DNA, the CDR3 is TGCGCCAGCAGCCTCGGTGGGATCCTATCCGGGGAGCTGTTTTTT. Its protein is CASSLGGILSGELFF.

The chain has TRBV6-5 and TRBJ2-5; possible D gene TRBD2, 6 bases. V lost 6 bases to trimming and J lost 5 bases, with 13 bases between them. The CDR3 spans 13 residues. Germline V gene sequence: CDR1 MNHEY, CDR2 SVGAGI. CDR3 coding DNA: TGTGCCAGCAGATCGGACGGGAGTGAGACCCAGTACTTC. Amino acids: CASRSDGSETQYF.

CDR3 coding DNA: TGTGCCAGCAGCAGTTGGGGTTCTGGAAACACCATATATTTT. Translated, it gives CASSSWGSGNTIYF. The chain recombines TRBV5-6 with TRBJ1-3; no reliable D call. This CDR3 is built from 14 residues. The V end was cut by 4 bases, the J end by 1 base, with 9 bases between. Germline CDR1 reads SGHDT; CDR2 reads YYEEEE.